The clone carrying this TCR beta chain appeared a few times. Only in-frame clones appear in the TCRdb table, and some are missing; sequencing was by immunoSEQ multiplex PCR. The sample comprises more than 2,000,000 clones, 90% to 95% of which are singletons, and about 0.13% rests with the top ten. Germline V gives CDR1 GTSNPN, CDR2 SVGIG (reference sequence). Deletions cut 5 bases from V and 4 bases from J, with 14 bases between. The CDR3 covers 13 residues. This sample was included in a study of shared clonotypes between healthy human individuals. The chain combines TRBV30 with TRBJ1-1; D gene unclear. The sample was naive CD4+ T cells sorted from blood. Noted subset: CD45RA+ positively selected. The origin of this receptor is a man aged 18-30 years in good health. CDR3: CAWRLSVVTEAFF. The CDR3 DNA reads as TGTGCCTGGCGTCTTTCGGTCGTCACTGAAGCTTTCTTT.